This TCR beta chain stems from a study of blood T cell repertoires in COVID-19. For the study at large: Sites across the United States, Italy and Spain contributed samples from acute and convalescent COVID-19.

TCRdb's table, derived via immunoSEQ multiplex PCR, lists solely in-frame clones and lacks some. There are 35,000 to 50,000 clones in the sample; roughly 90% occur only once, and just under 2.5% lies in the top ten. V was trimmed by 1 base and J by 3 bases, leaving 4 bases between them. The germline CDR1 and CDR2 sequences are MGHDK and SYGVNS. The CDR3 length is 13 residues. The chain joins TRBV25-1 to TRBJ2-1, with no clear D. The specimen sequenced was peripheral blood. This TCR was recovered from a human donor in a cohort sampled during active COVID-19. CDR3 region: CASSESGYNEQFF. The CDR3 DNA is TGTGCCAGCAGTGAATCGGGCTACAATGAGCAGTTCTTC.